This TCR beta chain was observed in a study of blood T cell repertoires in COVID-19. The wider study: Nucleic acid was either cDNA or gDNA, and it came from T cells, B-cell-depleted T cells, or PBMCs.

The assay was immunoSEQ multiplex PCR, and TCRdb's table has in-frame clones only and misses some. The table lists some 170,000 clones, around 90% of them singletons. Trimming left V 8 bases short and J 4 bases short, with 18 bases between. This CDR3 has 14 amino acids. Per the germline V gene, CDR1 is MNHEY and CDR2 is SVGAGI. Input material: peripheral blood. The sequence was obtained from a woman aged 45-59 years with acute or convalescent COVID-19. J is TRBJ2-7 and V is TRBV6-5, with D uncertain. CDR3 bases: TGTGCCAGCCGTTCTGAGACTTCCCCTTACGAGCAGTACTTC. Its translation: CASRSETSPYEQYF.